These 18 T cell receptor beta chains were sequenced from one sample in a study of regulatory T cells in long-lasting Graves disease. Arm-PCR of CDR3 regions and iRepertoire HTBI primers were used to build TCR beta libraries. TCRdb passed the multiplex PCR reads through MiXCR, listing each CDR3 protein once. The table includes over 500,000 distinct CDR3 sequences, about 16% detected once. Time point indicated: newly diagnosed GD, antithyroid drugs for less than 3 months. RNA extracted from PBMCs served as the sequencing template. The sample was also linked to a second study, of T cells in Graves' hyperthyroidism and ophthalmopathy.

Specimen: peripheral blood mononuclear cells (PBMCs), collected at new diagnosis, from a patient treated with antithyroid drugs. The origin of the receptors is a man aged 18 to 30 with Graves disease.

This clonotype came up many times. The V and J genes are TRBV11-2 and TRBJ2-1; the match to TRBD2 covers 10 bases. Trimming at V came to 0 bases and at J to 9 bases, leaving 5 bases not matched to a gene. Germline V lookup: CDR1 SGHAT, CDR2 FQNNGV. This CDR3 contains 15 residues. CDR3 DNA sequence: TGTGCCAGCAGCTTAGAGCCAGCGGGAGGGCTTGAGCAGTTCTTC. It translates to CASSLEPAGGLEQFF.

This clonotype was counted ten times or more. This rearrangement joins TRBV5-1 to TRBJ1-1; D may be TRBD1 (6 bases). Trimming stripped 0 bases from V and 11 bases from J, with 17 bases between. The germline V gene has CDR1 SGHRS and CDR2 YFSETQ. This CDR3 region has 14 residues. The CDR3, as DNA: TGCGCCAGCAGCTTGGCCAGTGCAGGGGCCGGGGCTTTCTTT. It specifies CASSLASAGAGAFF.

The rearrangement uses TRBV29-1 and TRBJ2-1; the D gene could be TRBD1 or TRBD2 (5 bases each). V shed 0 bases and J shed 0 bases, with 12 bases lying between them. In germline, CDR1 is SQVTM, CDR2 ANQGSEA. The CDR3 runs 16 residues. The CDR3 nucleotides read TGCAGCGTTGAAGATTCGAGGGGACCCTCCTACAATGAGCAGTTCTTC. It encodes CSVEDSRGPSYNEQFF.

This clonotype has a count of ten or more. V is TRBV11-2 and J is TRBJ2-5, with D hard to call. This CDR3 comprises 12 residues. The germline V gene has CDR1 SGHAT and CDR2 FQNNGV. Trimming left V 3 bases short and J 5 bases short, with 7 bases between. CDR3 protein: CASSFLWETQYF. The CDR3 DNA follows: TGTGCCAGCAGCTTCCTCTGGGAGACCCAGTACTTC.

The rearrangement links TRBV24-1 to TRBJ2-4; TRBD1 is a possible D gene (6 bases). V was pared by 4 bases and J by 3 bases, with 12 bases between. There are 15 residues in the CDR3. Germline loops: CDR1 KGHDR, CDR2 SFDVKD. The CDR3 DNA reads TGTGCCACCAGTGAGACCACAGGGAACAAAAACATTCAGTACTTC. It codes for CATSETTGNKNIQYF.

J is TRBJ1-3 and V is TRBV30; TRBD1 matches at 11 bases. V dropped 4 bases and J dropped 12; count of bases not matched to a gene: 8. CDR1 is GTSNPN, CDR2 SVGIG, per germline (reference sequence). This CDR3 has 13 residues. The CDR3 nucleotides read TGTGCCTGGATCCGGGACAGGGGGGACATCATATATTTT. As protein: CAWIRDRGDIIYF.

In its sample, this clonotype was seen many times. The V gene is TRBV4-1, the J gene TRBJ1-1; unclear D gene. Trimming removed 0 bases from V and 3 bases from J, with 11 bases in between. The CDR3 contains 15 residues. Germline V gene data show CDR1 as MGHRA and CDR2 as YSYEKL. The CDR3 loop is CASSQDGVMDTEAFF. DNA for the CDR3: TGCGCCAGCAGCCAAGATGGAGTGATGGACACTGAAGCTTTCTTT.

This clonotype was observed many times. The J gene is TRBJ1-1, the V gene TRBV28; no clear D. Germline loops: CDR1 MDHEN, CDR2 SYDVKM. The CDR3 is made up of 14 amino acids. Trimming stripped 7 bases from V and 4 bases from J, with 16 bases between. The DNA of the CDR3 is TGTGCCAGCACCGGACCCGGCGGAATCACTGAAGCTTTCTTT. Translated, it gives CASTGPGGITEAFF.

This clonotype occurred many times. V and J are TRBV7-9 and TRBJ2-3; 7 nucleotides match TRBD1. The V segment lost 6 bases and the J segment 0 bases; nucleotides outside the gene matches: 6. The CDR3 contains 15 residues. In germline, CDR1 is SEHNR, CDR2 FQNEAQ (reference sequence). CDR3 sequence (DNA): TGTGCCAGCAGTTTACCGACAGGGAGCACAGATACGCAGTATTTT. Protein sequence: CASSLPTGSTDTQYF.

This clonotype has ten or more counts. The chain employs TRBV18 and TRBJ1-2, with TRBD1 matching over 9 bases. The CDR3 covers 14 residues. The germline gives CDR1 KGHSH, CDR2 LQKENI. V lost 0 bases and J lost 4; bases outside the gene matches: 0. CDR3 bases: TGTGCCAGCTCACCACCGGGACAGGGCTATGGCTACACCTTC. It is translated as CASSPPGQGYGYTF. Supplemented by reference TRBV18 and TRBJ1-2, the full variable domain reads NAGVMQNPRHLVRRRGQEARLRCSPMKGHSHVYWYRQLPEEGLKFMVYLQKENIIDESGMPKERFSAEFPKEGPSILRIQQVVRGDSAAYFCASSPPGQGYGYTFGSGTRLTVV.

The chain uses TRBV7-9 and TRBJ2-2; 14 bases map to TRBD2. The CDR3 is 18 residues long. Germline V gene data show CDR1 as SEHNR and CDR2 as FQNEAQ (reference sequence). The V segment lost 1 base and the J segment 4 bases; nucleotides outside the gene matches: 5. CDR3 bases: TGTGCCAGCAGCTTAGTCGGACTAGCGGGAGGTGTCACCGGGGAGCTGTTTTTT. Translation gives CASSLVGLAGGVTGELFF.

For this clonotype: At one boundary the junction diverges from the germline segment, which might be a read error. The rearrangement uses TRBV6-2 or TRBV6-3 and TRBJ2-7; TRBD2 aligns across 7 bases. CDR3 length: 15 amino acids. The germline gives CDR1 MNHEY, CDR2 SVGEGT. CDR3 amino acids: CASSQGLTTSYGQYF. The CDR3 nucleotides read TGTGCCAGCAGCCAGGGACTAACCACCTCCTACGGGCAGTACTTC.

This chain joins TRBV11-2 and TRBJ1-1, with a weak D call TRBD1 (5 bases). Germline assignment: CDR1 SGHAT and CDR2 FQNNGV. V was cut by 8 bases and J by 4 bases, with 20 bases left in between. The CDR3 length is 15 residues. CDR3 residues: CASGGTRGGGTEAFF. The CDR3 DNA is TGTGCCAGCGGCGGGACGCGGGGCGGCGGCACTGAAGCTTTCTTT.

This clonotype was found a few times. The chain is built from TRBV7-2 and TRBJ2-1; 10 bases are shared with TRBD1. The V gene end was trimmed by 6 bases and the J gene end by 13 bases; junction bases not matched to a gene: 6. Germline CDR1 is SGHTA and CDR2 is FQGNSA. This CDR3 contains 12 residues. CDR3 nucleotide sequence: TGTGCCAGCAGTCGGACAGGGGGTACTCAGTTCTTC. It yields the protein CASSRTGGTQFF.

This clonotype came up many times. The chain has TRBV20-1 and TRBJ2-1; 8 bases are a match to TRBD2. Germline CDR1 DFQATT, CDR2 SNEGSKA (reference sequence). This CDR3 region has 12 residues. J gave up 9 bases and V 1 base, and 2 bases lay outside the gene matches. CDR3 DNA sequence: TGCAGTGCTAGAGCTGGGACTAGTGAGCAGTTCTTC. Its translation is CSARAGTSEQFF.

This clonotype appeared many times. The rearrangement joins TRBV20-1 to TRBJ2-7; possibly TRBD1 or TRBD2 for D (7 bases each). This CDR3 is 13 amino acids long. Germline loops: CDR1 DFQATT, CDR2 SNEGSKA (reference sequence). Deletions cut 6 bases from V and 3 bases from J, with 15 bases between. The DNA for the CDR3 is TGCAGTGCCAAGACAGGGACTAACTACGAGCAGTACTTC. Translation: CSAKTGTNYEQYF.

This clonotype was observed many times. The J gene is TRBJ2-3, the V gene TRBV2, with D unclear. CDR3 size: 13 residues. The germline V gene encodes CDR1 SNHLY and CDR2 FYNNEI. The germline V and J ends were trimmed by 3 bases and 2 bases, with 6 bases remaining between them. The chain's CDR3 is CASSDPNTDTQYF. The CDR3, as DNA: TGTGCCAGCAGTGACCCTAACACAGATACGCAGTATTTT.

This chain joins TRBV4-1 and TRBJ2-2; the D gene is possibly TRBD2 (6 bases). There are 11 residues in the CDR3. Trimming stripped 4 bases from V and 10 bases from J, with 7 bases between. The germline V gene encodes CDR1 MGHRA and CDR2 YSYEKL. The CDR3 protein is CASSLREELFF. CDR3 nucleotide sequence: TGCGCCAGCAGCCTGCGGGAGGAGCTGTTTTTT.